This is a list of T cell receptor beta chains from one sample in a study of response to subunit inactivated influenza vaccine. TCRdb re-derived calls from the RT-PCR reads in MiXCR, one entry per CDR3 protein. Of just over 300,000 distinct CDR3 sequences listed, about a fifth were seen once; the top ten hold roughly a tenth. This specimen consisted of PBMCs from blood, obtained less than 22 months after vaccination. These receptor sequences come from a man in his fifties or sixties who received an inactivated influenza vaccine. Each CDR3 is given with its conserved first and last residue. A D gene is named only where the DNA matches it firmly. Only part of the rows carry a size: once, few, many, or a class if the clone is expanded.

J: TRBJ1-1; D: .; size: many; V: TRBV7-2; DNA: TGTGCCAGCAGCCGAGGCACCATGAACACTGAAGCTTTCTTT; CDR3: CASSRGTMNTEAFF
J: TRBJ1-6; D: .; size: few; V: TRBV7-2; DNA: TGTGCCAGCAGCTTAGCGAGCCCAAGGTTTAATTCACCCCTCCACTTT; CDR3: CASSLASPRFNSPLHF
J: TRBJ2-7; D: TRBD1; size: few; V: TRBV3-1; DNA: TGTGCCAGCAGCCAAACGACAGGGTCCTCCGAGCAGTACTTC; CDR3: CASSQTTGSSEQYF
J: TRBJ2-3; D: .; size: .; V: TRBV7-2; DNA: TGTGCCAGCAGCTTGAACCGGTACACAGATACGCAGTATTTT; CDR3: CASSLNRYTDTQYF
J: TRBJ1-2; D: .; size: many; V: TRBV5-5; DNA: TGTGCCAGCAGCTTGGCTCAGCAAAGTCCTTTTGGCTACACCTTC; CDR3: CASSLAQQSPFGYTF
J: TRBJ2-3; D: TRBD2; size: .; V: TRBV6-1; DNA: TGTGCCAGCAGCCCATGGGAGCGGGGGCTCACAGATACGCAGTATTTT; CDR3: CASSPWERGLTDTQYF
J: TRBJ2-5; D: TRBD1; size: .; V: TRBV29-1; DNA: TGCAGCGTTGACGACGACAGGGGGGAAGAGACCCAGTACTTC; CDR3: CSVDDDRGEETQYF
J: TRBJ1-5; D: .; size: few; V: TRBV12-3/TRBV12-4; DNA: TGTGCCAGCAGTTTGGGCAGATACAATCAGCCCCAGCATTTT; CDR3: CASSLGRYNQPQHF
J: TRBJ1-2; D: .; size: .; V: TRBV5-6; DNA: TGTGCCAGCAGCAGGAGGGGCAGGGGAGACTATGGCTACACCTTC; CDR3: CASSRRGRGDYGYTF
J: TRBJ1-5; D: .; size: .; V: TRBV6-1; DNA: TGTGCCAGCAGCAATGGAGGGGGGCAGCCCCAGCATTTT; CDR3: CASSNGGGQPQHF
J: TRBJ2-1; D: TRBD1; size: .; V: TRBV5-1; DNA: TGCGCCAGCAGCTTGGAACAGGGGAGCTCCTACAATGAGCAGTTCTTC; CDR3: CASSLEQGSSYNEQFF
J: TRBJ2-5; D: TRBD1; size: few; V: TRBV7-2; DNA: TGTGCCAGCAGCCCCGCGGCAGGGGGCAGGGAGACCCAGTACTTC; CDR3: CASSPAAGGRETQYF
J: TRBJ2-1; D: .; size: few; V: TRBV20-1; DNA: TGCAGTGCTAGTAGGGGATCCTACAATGAGCAGTTCTTC; CDR3: CSASRGSYNEQFF
J: TRBJ2-1; D: .; size: .; V: TRBV7-2; DNA: TGTGCCAGCAGCCCCCTTCGGAATGAGCAGTTCTTC; CDR3: CASSPLRNEQFF
J: TRBJ1-1; D: .; size: few; V: TRBV20-1; DNA: TGCAGTGCTAGAGATCTTGGCAATAGGAACACTGAAGCTTTCTTT; CDR3: CSARDLGNRNTEAFF
J: TRBJ2-6; D: TRBD1; size: .; V: TRBV20-1; DNA: TGCAGTGCTCATGGACAGGGGGCGCCTAGGTCAGGGGCCAACGTCCTGACTTTC; CDR3: CSAHGQGAPRSGANVLTF
J: TRBJ1-2; D: .; size: .; V: TRBV7-9; DNA: TGTGCCAGCAGCCTCGGTCCAGGGAGGACTAACTATGGCTACACCTTC; CDR3: CASSLGPGRTNYGYTF
J: TRBJ2-1; D: TRBD1; size: once; V: TRBV10-3; DNA: TGTGCCATCAGTGAGCGAGGACAGGGACCCTTCAATGAGCAGTTCTTC; CDR3: CAISERGQGPFNEQFF
J: TRBJ2-1; D: .; size: .; V: TRBV24-1; DNA: TGTGCCACCAGTGATTTGCTGCGTGGTGAGCAGTTCTTC; CDR3: CATSDLLRGEQFF
J: TRBJ1-4; D: .; size: .; V: TRBV7-6; DNA: TGTGCCAGCCGGCTGTCAACTAATGAAAAACTGTTTTTT; CDR3: CASRLSTNEKLFF
J: TRBJ2-3; D: .; size: .; V: TRBV2; DNA: TGTGCCAGCACTGCACGGGCCCCCGGTACGCAGTATTTT; CDR3: CASTARAPGTQYF
J: TRBJ2-1; D: .; size: .; V: TRBV12-3/TRBV12-4; DNA: TGTGCCAGCAGTTTTGGGATAGCGTATTACAATGAGCAGTTCTTC; CDR3: CASSFGIAYYNEQFF
J: TRBJ1-1; D: TRBD1; size: .; V: TRBV6-1; DNA: TGTGCCGGCCGGGACAGCTCCATGAACACTGAAGCTTTCTTT; CDR3: CAGRDSSMNTEAFF
J: TRBJ1-5; D: .; size: .; V: TRBV12-3/TRBV12-4; DNA: TGTGCCAGCAGTTTCAATGGGAATCAGCCCCAGCATTTT; CDR3: CASSFNGNQPQHF